Below, 10 T cell receptor beta chains from the same sample are listed, as sequenced in a study of T-cell reconstitution after alpha-beta-depleted transplantation in children. Unique molecular identifiers featured in how the TCRbeta library was prepared. TCRdb itself ran the PCR reads through MiXCR, one entry per CDR3 protein. This table has fewer than 85,000 distinct CDR3 sequences, 11% to 15% appearing once. The sample here was PBMCs, mostly from graft donor cells, taken 180 days after TCRalphabeta/CD19-depleted stem cell transplant. These receptors originate from a male patient between 2 and 10 years old who had a stem cell transplant for acute lymphoblastic leukemia, so the T cells may come from the graft donor.

This clonotype was counted between two and nine times. The J gene is TRBJ2-7, the V gene TRBV29-1; perhaps TRBD2 as D (6 bases). This CDR3 is 12 amino acids long. In germline, CDR1 is SQVTM, CDR2 ANQGSEA. V gave up 4 bases and J gave up 6 bases, with 13 bases separating them. In DNA form, the CDR3 reads TGCAGCGTTGGCGGGGCCCCCCTCGAGCAGTACTTC. It yields the protein CSVGGAPLEQYF.

This clonotype was seen a handful of times. CDR3 sequence (DNA): TGCAGTGCTAGAGATCAAAGAGTCTACGAGCAGTACTTC. Protein sequence: CSARDQRVYEQYF. V gene TRBV20-1 combines with J gene TRBJ2-7; D gene unclear. Trimming left V 0 bases short and J 3 bases short, with 9 bases between. Per the germline V gene, CDR1 is DFQATT and CDR2 is SNEGSKA (reference sequence). The length of the CDR3 is 13 residues.

This clonotype was observed at least ten times. The V gene is TRBV27, the J gene TRBJ2-7; D tentatively fits TRBD1 or TRBD2 (6 bases each). This CDR3 is 17 amino acids long. Germline V gene data show CDR1 as MNHEY and CDR2 as SMNVEV (reference sequence). V lost 3 bases and J 1 base, leaving 19 bases between the germline ends. In DNA, the CDR3 is TGTGCCAGCAGTTTTTTGTGGACGGAGGGGGGATCCTACGAGCAGTACTTC. Translation: CASSFLWTEGGSYEQYF.

This chain connects TRBV7-2 to TRBJ2-1; 7 bases fit TRBD1. The CDR3 has 16 residues. Germline CDR1 reads SGHTA; CDR2 reads FQGNSA. V was pared by 5 bases and J by 5 bases, with 12 bases of the junction left unmatched. The DNA for the CDR3 is TGTGCCAGCAGCCCGAAGTTCCGGGACAGAAACAATGAGCAGTTCTTC. Translated, it gives CASSPKFRDRNNEQFF.

At least ten counts were recorded for this clonotype. The V and J genes are TRBV12-3 or TRBV12-4 and TRBJ2-7; the D gene is possibly TRBD2 (5 bases). This CDR3 spans 13 amino acids. V lost 3 bases and J 1 base, leaving 7 bases between the germline ends. The CDR3 here is CASSFGKSYEQYF. Written as DNA, the CDR3 is TGTGCCAGCAGTTTCGGGAAGTCCTACGAGCAGTACTTC.

This clonotype was counted a few times. This chain links TRBV7-3 with TRBJ1-6; D ambiguous. The CDR3 is 16 amino acids. Germline V gene data show CDR1 as SGHTA and CDR2 as FQGTGA. V was pared by 5 bases and J by 2 bases, with 13 bases between. The CDR3 sequence is CASSRQGKTYNSPLHF. CDR3 sequence (DNA): TGTGCCAGCAGCCGGCAAGGGAAGACCTATAATTCACCCCTCCACTTT.

This clonotype was detected many times. This chain links TRBV10-3 with TRBJ2-5; D possibly corresponds to TRBD1 (5 bases). The V and J ends lost 0 bases and 3 bases respectively, with 17 bases between them. CDR3 size: 17 residues. Germline CDR1 ENHRY, CDR2 SYGVKD. Here the CDR3 DNA reads TGTGCCATCAGTGAGTCGGTTCAGGGAAGGTTGGAAGAGACCCAGTACTTC. Its protein is CAISESVQGRLEETQYF.

The V gene is TRBV5-1, the J gene TRBJ2-3; TRBD2 matches at 7 bases. Germline assignment: CDR1 SGHRS and CDR2 YFSETQ. The junction had 15 bases not matched to a gene; V was cut back by 3 bases and J by 5 bases. CDR3 length: 17 amino acids. CDR3 residues: CASSSPSAGVPGDTQYF. DNA of the CDR3: TGCGCCAGCAGCTCGCCATCTGCGGGGGTTCCCGGAGATACGCAGTATTTT.

V is TRBV15 and J is TRBJ2-5; the D gene could be TRBD1 or TRBD2 (5 bases each). The CDR3 is made up of 16 amino acids. Germline loops: CDR1 LNHNV, CDR2 YYDKDF (reference sequence). The ends were cut back, 0 bases at V and 4 bases at J, with 15 bases in the middle. CDR3 coding DNA: TGTGCCACCAGCAGAGATGGGACCAGAAGCCTAGAGACCCAGTACTTC. This translates into CATSRDGTRSLETQYF.

This clonotype has just a few counts. The chain is built from TRBV20-1 and TRBJ2-1; 7 bases agree with TRBD1. The length of the CDR3 is 15 residues. The germline gives CDR1 DFQATT, CDR2 SNEGSKA (reference sequence). The V and J ends lost 3 bases and 5 bases, in that order; junction bases with no gene match: 10. CDR3 amino acids: CSASRRGRINNEQFF. CDR3 DNA sequence: TGCAGTGCTAGCCGCAGGGGGAGAATTAACAATGAGCAGTTCTTC.